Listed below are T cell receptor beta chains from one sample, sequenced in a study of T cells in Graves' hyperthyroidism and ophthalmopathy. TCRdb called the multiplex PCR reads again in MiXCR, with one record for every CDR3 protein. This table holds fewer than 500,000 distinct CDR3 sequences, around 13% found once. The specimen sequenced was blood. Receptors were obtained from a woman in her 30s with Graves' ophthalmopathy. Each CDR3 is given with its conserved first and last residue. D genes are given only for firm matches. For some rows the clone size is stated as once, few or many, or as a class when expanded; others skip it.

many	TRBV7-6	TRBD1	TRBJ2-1	CTSSSISGTGGYEQFF	TGTACCAGCAGCTCAATTTCCGGGACAGGGGGCTATGAGCAGTTCTTC
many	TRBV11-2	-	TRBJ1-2	CASSPIGRIYGYTF	TGTGCCAGCAGCCCAATAGGGCGGATCTATGGCTACACCTTC
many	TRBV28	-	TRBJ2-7	CASRGRVADEQYF	TGTGCCAGCCGGGGTCGGGTCGCGGACGAGCAGTACTTC
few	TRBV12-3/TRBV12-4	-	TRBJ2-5	CASSLVLVGGRQETQYF	TGTGCCAGCAGTTTAGTACTGGTCGGGGGCCGCCAAGAGACCCAGTACTTC
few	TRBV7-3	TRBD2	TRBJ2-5	CASSLGSSGGATETQYF	TGTGCCAGCAGCTTAGGGAGTAGCGGGGGGGCCACAGAGACCCAGTACTTC
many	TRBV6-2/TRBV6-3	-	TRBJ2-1	CASSFIQYNEQFF	TGTGCCAGCAGTTTCATCCAGTACAATGAGCAGTTCTTC
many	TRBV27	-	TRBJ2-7	CASSIRTTATYEQYF	TGTGCCAGCAGTATTCGGACAACCGCAACCTACGAGCAGTACTTC
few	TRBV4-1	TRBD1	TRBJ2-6	CASSPLGQGLRSGANVLTF	TGCGCCAGCAGCCCTCTCGGACAGGGACTTCGATCTGGGGCCAACGTCCTGACTTTC
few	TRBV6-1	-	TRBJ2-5	CASKGLQGQETQYF	TGTGCCAGCAAAGGTCTGCAGGGTCAAGAGACCCAGTACTTC
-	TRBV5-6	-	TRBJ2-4	CASSFGPKNIQYF	TGTGCCAGCAGCTTCGGGCCCAAAAACATTCAGTACTTC
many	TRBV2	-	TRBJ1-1	CASSEFAKGGRMRAEAFF	TGTGCCAGCAGTGAATTTGCCAAGGGGGGCCGGATGAGGGCTGAAGCTTTCTTT
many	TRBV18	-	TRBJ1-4	CASSPARDVTEKLFF	TGTGCCAGCTCACCCGCAAGGGACGTTACTGAAAAACTGTTTTTT
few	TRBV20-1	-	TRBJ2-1	CSAREIQLAIYEQFF	TGCAGTGCTAGAGAAATCCAGCTAGCTATCTATGAGCAGTTCTTC
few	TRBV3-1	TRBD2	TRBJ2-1	CASEVAGGILSYNEQFF	TGTGCCAGCGAAGTAGCGGGGGGGATACTCTCCTACAATGAGCAGTTCTTC
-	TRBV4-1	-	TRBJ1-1	CASSQEIRGFKEAFF	TGCGCCAGCAGCCAAGAGATTCGGGGATTTAAGGAAGCTTTCTTT
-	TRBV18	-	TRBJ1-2	CASSRFSGEDGYTF	TGTGCCAGCTCACGATTCTCGGGGGAGGATGGCTACACCTTC
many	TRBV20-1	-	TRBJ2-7	CSAGRHGGQYEQYF	TGCAGTGCTGGACGACACGGGGGGCAGTACGAGCAGTACTTC
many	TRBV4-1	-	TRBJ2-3	CASSQNRGQGTDTQYF	TGCGCCAGCAGCCAGAATAGGGGTCAGGGCACAGATACGCAGTATTTT
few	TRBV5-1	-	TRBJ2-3	CASSSRQPDTQYF	TGCGCCAGCAGCTCCAGACAGCCAGATACGCAGTATTTT
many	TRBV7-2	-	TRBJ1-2	CASSFEVMISGYTF	TGTGCCAGCAGCTTTGAGGTGATGATTTCTGGCTACACCTTC
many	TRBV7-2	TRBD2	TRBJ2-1	CASSPSGWEGIPMDEQFF	TGTGCCAGCAGCCCCTCGGGATGGGAGGGGATACCAATGGATGAGCAGTTCTTC
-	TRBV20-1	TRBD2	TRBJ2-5	CSARGLASSETQYF	TGCAGTGCTCGGGGACTAGCTTCGTCAGAGACCCAGTACTTC